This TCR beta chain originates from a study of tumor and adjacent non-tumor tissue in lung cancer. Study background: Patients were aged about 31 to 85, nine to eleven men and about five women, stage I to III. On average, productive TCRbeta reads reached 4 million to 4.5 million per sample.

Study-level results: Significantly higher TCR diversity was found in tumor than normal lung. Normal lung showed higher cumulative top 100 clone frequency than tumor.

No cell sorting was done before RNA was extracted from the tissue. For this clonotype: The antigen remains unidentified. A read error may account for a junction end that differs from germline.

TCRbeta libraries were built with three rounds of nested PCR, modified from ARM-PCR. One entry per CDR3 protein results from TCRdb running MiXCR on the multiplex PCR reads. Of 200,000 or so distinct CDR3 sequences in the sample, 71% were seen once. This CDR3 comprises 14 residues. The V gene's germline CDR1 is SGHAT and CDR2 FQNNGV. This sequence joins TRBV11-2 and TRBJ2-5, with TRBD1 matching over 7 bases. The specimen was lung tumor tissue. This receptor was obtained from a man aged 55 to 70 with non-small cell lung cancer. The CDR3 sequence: CACSSGQVLETQNF. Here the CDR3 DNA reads TGTGCCTGCAGCTCCGGACAGGTTCTGGAGACCCAGAACTTT.